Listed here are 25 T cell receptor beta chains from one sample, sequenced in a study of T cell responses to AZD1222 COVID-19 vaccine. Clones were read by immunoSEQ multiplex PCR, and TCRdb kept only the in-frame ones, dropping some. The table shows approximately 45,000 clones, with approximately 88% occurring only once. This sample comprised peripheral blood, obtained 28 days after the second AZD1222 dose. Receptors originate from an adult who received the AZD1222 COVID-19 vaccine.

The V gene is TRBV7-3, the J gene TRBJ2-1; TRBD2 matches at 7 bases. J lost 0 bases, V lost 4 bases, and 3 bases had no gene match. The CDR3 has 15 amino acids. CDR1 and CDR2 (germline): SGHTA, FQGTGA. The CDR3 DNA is TGTGCCAGCAGCTCCGGGAGGAGCTCCTACAATGAGCAGTTCTTC. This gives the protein CASSSGRSSYNEQFF.

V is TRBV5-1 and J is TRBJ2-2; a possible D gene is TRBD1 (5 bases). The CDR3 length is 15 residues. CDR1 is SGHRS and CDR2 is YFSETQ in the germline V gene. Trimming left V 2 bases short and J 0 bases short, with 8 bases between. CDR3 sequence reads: CASSFLTANTGELFF. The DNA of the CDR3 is TGCGCCAGCAGCTTCTTGACAGCGAACACCGGGGAGCTGTTTTTT.

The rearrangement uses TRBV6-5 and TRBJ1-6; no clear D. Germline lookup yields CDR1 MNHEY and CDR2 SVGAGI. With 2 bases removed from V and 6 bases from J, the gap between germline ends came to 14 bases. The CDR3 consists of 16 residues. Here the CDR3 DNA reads TGTGCCAGCAGTTACCAACAAGGCGGCGGTAATTCACCCCTCCACTTT. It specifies CASSYQQGGGNSPLHF.

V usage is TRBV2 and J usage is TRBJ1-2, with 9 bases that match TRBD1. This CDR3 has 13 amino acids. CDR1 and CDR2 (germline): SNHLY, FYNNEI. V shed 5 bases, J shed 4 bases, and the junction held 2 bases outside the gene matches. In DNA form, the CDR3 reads TGTGCCAGCAGTATGGACAGGGGCTATGGCTACACCTTC. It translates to CASSMDRGYGYTF.

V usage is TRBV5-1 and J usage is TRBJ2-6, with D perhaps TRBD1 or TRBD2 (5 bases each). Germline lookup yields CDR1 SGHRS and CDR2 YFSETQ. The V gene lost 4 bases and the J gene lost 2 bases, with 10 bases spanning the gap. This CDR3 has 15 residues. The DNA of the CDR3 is TGCGCCAGCAGCCCTTTGGGGGCTGGGGCCAACGTCCTGACTTTC. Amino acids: CASSPLGAGANVLTF.

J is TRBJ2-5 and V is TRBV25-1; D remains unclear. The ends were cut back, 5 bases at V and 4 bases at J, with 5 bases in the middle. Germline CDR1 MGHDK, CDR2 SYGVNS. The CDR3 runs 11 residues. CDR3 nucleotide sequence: TGTGCCAGCAGTCAAATAGAGACCCAGTACTTC. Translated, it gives CASSQIETQYF.

For the CDR3, the DNA is TGTGCCAGCAGCTTAGGAGGGGGACAGGGAAACCAAGAGACCCAGTACTTC. Encoded protein: CASSLGGGQGNQETQYF. The genes are TRBV7-2 and TRBJ2-5; 9 nucleotides align to TRBD1. The CDR3 has 17 residues. Germline CDR1 reads SGHTA; CDR2 reads FQGNSA. With V trimmed by 1 base and J by 0 bases, 6 bases remained unmatched. The variable domain in full, with the rest retrieved from reference TRBV7-2 and TRBJ2-5, is GAGVSQSPSNKVTEKGKDVELRCDPISGHTALYWYRQSLGQGLEFLIYFQGNSAPDKSGLPSDRFSAERTGGSVSTLTIQRTQQEDSAVYLCASSLGGGQGNQETQYFGPGTRLLVL.

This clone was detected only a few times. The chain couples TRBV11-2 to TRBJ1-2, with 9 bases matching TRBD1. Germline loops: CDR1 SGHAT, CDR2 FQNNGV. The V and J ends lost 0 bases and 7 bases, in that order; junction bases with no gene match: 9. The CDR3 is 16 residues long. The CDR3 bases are TGTGCCAGCAGCTTAGAAAACAGGGGGCAACGCTCTGGCTACACCTTC. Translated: CASSLENRGQRSGYTF.

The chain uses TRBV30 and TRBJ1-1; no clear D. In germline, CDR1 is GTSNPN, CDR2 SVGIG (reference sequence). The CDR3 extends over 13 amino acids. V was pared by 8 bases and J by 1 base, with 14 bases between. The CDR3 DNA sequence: TGTGCCCGCCCTTGGCACCGGAACACTGAAGCTTTCTTT. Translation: CARPWHRNTEAFF.

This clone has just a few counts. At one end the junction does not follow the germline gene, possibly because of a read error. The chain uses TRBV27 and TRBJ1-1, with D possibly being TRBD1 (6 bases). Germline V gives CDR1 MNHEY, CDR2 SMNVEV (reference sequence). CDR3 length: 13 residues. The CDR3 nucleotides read TGTGCCAGCAGCACATTAGGGGGGACTGAGGCTTTCTTT. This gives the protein CASSTLGGTEAFF.

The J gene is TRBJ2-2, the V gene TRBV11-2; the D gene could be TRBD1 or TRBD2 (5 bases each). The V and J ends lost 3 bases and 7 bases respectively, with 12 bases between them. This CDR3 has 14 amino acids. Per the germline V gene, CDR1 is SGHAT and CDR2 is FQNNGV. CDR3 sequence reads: CASSFWQGVGELFF. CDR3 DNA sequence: TGTGCCAGCAGCTTCTGGCAGGGAGTCGGGGAGCTGTTTTTT.

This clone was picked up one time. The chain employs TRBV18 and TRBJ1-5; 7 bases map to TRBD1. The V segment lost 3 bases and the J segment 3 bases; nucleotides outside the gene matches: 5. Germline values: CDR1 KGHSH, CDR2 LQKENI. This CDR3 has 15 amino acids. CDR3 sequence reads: CASSPGTDHNQPQHF. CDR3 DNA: TGTGCCAGCTCACCCGGGACAGATCACAATCAGCCCCAGCATTTT.

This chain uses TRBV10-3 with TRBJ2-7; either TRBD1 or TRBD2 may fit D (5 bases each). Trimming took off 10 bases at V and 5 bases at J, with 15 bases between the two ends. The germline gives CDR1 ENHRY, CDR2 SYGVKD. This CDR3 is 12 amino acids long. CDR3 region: CATHGAGNEQYF. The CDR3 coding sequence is TGTGCCACCCACGGGGCGGGTAACGAGCAGTACTTC.

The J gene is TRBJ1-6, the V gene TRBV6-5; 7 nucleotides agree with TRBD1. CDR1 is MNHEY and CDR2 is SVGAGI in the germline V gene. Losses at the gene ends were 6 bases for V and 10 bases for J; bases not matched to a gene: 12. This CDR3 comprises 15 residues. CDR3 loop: CASSDTSYRGSPLHF. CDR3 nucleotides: TGTGCCAGCAGCGACACTTCATACAGGGGCTCACCCCTCCACTTT.

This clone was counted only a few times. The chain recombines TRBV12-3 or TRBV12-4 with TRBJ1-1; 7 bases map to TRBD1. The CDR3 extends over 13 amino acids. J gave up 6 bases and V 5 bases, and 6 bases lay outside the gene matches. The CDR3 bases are TGTGCCAGCAGTCCCGACAGGGTATCTGAAGCTTTCTTT. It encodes CASSPDRVSEAFF.

CDR3 in DNA: TGCGCCAGCAGCCCGGGACAGGGGTGGCCTGAAGCTTTCTTT. This translates into CASSPGQGWPEAFF. The chain has TRBV5-1 and TRBJ1-1; TRBD1 aligns across 10 bases. After removal of 4 bases from V and 6 bases from J, the junction contained 6 bases not matched to a gene. The CDR3 runs 14 residues. CDR1 and CDR2 from the germline V gene are SGHRS and YFSETQ.

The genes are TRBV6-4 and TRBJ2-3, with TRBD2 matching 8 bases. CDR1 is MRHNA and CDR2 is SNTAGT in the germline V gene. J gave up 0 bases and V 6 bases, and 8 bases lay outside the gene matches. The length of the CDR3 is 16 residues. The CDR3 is CASSRGGLTSTDTQYF. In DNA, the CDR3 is TGTGCCAGCAGCCGGGGGGGGCTGACAAGCACAGATACGCAGTATTTT.

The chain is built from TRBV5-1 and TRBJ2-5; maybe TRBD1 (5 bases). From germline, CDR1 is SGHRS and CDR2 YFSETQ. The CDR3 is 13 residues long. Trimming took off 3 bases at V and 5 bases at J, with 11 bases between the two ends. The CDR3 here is CASSSTARETQYF. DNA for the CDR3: TGCGCCAGCAGCTCGACAGCCAGGGAGACCCAGTACTTC.

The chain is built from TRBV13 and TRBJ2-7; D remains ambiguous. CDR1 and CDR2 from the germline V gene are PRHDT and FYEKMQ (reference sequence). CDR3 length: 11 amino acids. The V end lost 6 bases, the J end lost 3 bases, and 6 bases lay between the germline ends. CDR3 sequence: CASSRDYEQYF. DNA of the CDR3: TGTGCCAGCAGTAGGGACTACGAGCAGTACTTC.

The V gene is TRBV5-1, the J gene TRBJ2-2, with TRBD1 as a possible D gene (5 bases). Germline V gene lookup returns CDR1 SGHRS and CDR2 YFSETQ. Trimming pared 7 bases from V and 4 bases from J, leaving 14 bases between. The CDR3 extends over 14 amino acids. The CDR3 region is CASDRGSGTGELFF. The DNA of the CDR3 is TGCGCCAGCGATAGGGGTAGTGGCACCGGGGAGCTGTTTTTT.

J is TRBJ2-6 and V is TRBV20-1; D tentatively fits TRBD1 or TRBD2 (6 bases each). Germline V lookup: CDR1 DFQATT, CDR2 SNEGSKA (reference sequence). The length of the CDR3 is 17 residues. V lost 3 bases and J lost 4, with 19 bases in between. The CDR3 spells CSASPERGATGANVLTF. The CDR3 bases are TGCAGTGCTAGTCCCGAGAGGGGGGCAACCGGGGCCAACGTCCTGACTTTC.

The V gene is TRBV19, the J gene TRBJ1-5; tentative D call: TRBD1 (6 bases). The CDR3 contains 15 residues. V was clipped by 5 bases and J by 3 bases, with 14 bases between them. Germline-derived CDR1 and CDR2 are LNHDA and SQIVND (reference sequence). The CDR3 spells CASSSTGTPNQPQHF. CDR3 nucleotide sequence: TGTGCCAGTAGTTCCACCGGGACACCCAATCAGCCCCAGCATTTT.

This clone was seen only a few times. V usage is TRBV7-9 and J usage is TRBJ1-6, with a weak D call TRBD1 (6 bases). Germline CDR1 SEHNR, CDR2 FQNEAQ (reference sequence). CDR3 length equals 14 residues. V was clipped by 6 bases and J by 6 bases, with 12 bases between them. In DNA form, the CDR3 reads TGTGCCAGCAGTTGGGGGGCTGGTAATTCACCCCTCCACTTT. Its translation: CASSWGAGNSPLHF.

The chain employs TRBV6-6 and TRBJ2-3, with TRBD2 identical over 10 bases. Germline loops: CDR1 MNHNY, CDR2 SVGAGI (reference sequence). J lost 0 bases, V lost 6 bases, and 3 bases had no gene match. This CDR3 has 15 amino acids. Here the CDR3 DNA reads TGTGCCAGCAGGCCACTAGCGGGGAGCACAGATACGCAGTATTTT. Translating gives CASRPLAGSTDTQYF.

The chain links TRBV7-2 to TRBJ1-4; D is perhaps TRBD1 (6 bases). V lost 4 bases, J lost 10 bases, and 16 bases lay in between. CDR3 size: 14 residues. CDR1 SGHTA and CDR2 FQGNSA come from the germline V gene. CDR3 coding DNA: TGTGCCAGCAGCTCCGCGGGGGCGCGGGGAAAACTGTTTTTT. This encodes CASSSAGARGKLFF.